Given below is one T cell receptor (beta chain) in context. The antigen is unknown. V lost 5 bases, J lost 4 bases, and 4 bases stayed unmatched. CDR1 and CDR2 (germline): SGHTA, FQGTGA. The CDR3 extends over 15 amino acids. The data derive from a study of cytomegalovirus exposure and HLA in healthy donors. The wider study: Previous work identified 95 million to 120 million unique TCR beta sequences from approximately 190 million T cells.

General study points: Reported findings show TCR beta sequences accurately forecast HLA-A and HLA-B alleles in most subjects. In terms of immune exposure information, only CMV serostatus was available. Reportedly, diagnosis of cytomegalovirus status by the classifier showed high specificity and sensitivity.

PCR primers comprised 60 Vbeta and 13 Jbeta primers. Only in-frame clones appear in the TCRdb table, and some are missing; sequencing was by immunoSEQ multiplex PCR. The sample consists of more than 150,000 clones, roughly 84% of them appearing once. The sample was PBMCs. The clonotype was recovered from a boy younger than 18 in good health and CMV-seronegative. The genes are TRBV7-3 and TRBJ2-1; the match to TRBD2 covers 11 bases. CDR3: CASSPVAGGYNEQFF. In DNA form, the CDR3 reads TGTGCCAGCAGCCCAGTAGCGGGGGGGTACAATGAGCAGTTCTTC.